This is a list of T cell receptor beta chains from one sample in a study of beta chain features in type 1 diabetes. Libraries were prepared by immunoSEQ multiplex PCR; TCRdb keeps only in-frame clonotypes and omits some of them. This table has approximately 60,000 clones, over 50% appearing once. The source material was Tregs from blood. Receptor source: a woman in her late teens or twenties in good health. Both conserved end residues are part of each CDR3. The D gene is left open where the match is weak. Rows give clone size only sometimes, using once, few, many, or a class for an expanded clone.

>TRBV27|-|TRBD1|TRBJ1-2
TGTGCCAGCAGTTTATCGGCGGACAGGGGCTATGGCTACACCTTC
CASSLSADRGYGYTF
>TRBV12-5|-|-|TRBJ1-2
TGTGCTAGTGGTTTGCGGCAGGGGAGCTATGGCTACACCTTC
CASGLRQGSYGYTF
>TRBV6-5|few|TRBD1|TRBJ2-1
TGTGCCAGCAGTTACTCGGGACAGGGAAAAAATGAGCAGTTCTTC
CASSYSGQGKNEQFF
>TRBV19|-|-|TRBJ1-1
TGTGCCAGTAGTATAGTGTTCTCGGTCAGGGTCGGCACTGAAGCTTTCTTT
CASSIVFSVRVGTEAFF
>TRBV2|-|-|TRBJ1-2
TGTGCCAGCAGCGAACAGGGAGGAAACTATGGCTACACCTTC
CASSEQGGNYGYTF
>TRBV5-1|-|TRBD1|TRBJ2-3
TGCGCCAGCAGCACCGGGACAGGGTCAACTACAGATACGCAGTATTTT
CASSTGTGSTTDTQYF
>TRBV6-1|few|-|TRBJ2-2
TGTGCCAGCACCAAGGAGGGCGGGGAGCTGTTTTTT
CASTKEGGELFF
>TRBV7-2|-|TRBD1|TRBJ1-1
TGTGCCAGCAGCTTAGTTGGGGCAGGGGGGCCTGAAGCTTTCTTT
CASSLVGAGGPEAFF
>TRBV20-1|-|-|TRBJ1-2
TGCAGTGTCAGGGTAGTGGATGGCTACGCCTTC
CSVRVVDGYAF
>TRBV29-1|-|-|TRBJ1-1
TGCAGCACACAGTGGGGGGAAGGTACTGAAGCTTTCTTT
CSTQWGEGTEAFF
>TRBV18|-|TRBD2|TRBJ2-1
TGTGCCAGCTCACCACCGGCGGGACTAGCTTACAATGAGCAGTTCTTC
CASSPPAGLAYNEQFF
>TRBV5-4|-|TRBD1|TRBJ2-2
TGTGCCAGCAGGGTGGGGACAGCCGCGGGCGGGGAGCTGTTTTTT
CASRVGTAAGGELFF
>TRBV4-2|-|-|TRBJ2-3
TGTGCCAGCAGTACGGAGGCAGATACGCAGTATTTT
CASSTEADTQYF
>TRBV6-1|-|-|TRBJ2-5
TGTGCCAGCAAGAGACTTCTGCAAGCGACCCAGTACTTC
CASKRLLQATQYF
>TRBV4-2|-|TRBD2|TRBJ2-3
TGTGCCAGCAGCCAAGATAAGATGGCGGGAGCGGTAGATACGCAGTATTTT
CASSQDKMAGAVDTQYF
>TRBV30|-|TRBD2|TRBJ2-1
TGTGCCTGGAGCGAACTAGCGGGGGGTTACAATGAGCAGTTCTTC
CAWSELAGGYNEQFF
>TRBV10-2|-|TRBD2|TRBJ2-3
TGCGCCAGCAGTACTCTAGCGGTAACTAGCACAGATACGCAGTATTTT
CASSTLAVTSTDTQYF
>TRBV5-5|few|-|TRBJ2-3
TGTGCCAGCAGCTTAAAATATGGAGGGCCTCCCACAGATACGCAGTATTTT
CASSLKYGGPPTDTQYF
>TRBV7-2|few|-|TRBJ2-1
TGTGCCAGCAGCTTAGGTCTAGCGCCAAATAATGAGCAGTTCTTC
CASSLGLAPNNEQFF
>TRBV5-1|few|TRBD2|TRBJ2-1
TGCGCCAGCAGCTTGGGACTAGCGGCCTACAATGAGCAGTTCTTC
CASSLGLAAYNEQFF
>TRBV19|few|-|TRBJ1-5
TGTGCCAGTAGTACAGCCACGACACCTAGCAATCAGCCCCAGCATTTT
CASSTATTPSNQPQHF
>TRBV5-1|-|TRBD1|TRBJ1-1
TGCGCCAGCAGCATCCAGGGGGGAGGCCTCGACACTGAAGCTTTCTTT
CASSIQGGGLDTEAFF
>TRBV10-1|-|-|TRBJ2-5
TGCGCCAGCTCGGTCCCAGGGTTTGAGACCCAGTACTTC
CASSVPGFETQYF
>TRBV7-9|-|TRBD1|TRBJ1-3
TGTGCCAGCAGCTCCTTGACAGGGGAAAGCTCTGGAAACACCATATATTTT
CASSSLTGESSGNTIYF
>TRBV7-8|-|TRBD2|TRBJ2-1
TGTGCCAGCAGCTTAGTGTCTCTAGCGGGAAATGAGCAGTTCTTC
CASSLVSLAGNEQFF
>TRBV19|-|-|TRBJ2-7
TGTGCCAGTATTAACTCCTACGAGCAGTACTTC
CASINSYEQYF
>TRBV4-3|few|-|TRBJ1-4
TGCGCCAGCAGCCAGGATCAGGGGCCGAAAACTAATGAAAAACTGTTTTTT
CASSQDQGPKTNEKLFF
>TRBV5-1|-|-|TRBJ1-4
TGCGCCAGCAGCTTGGGCAGGGCGGATGCTAATGAAAAACTGTTTTTT
CASSLGRADANEKLFF
>TRBV7-2|-|-|TRBJ2-7
TGTGCCAGCAGCCCCCGACTCGAATCCTACGAGCAGTACTTC
CASSPRLESYEQYF
>TRBV4-2|-|TRBD2|TRBJ2-5
TGTGCCAGCAGCTTAGCGGGGTACCAAGAGACCCAGTACTTC
CASSLAGYQETQYF
>TRBV5-1|-|TRBD2|TRBJ2-3
TGCGCCAGCAGCAGCCAACCAACCGGACTAGTTTTTTGGTCTTTGTATTTT
CASSSQPTGLVFWSLYF
>TRBV5-1|-|-|TRBJ1-3
TGCGCCAGCAGCTTGGCTCCCTTCTCTGGAAACACCATATATTTT
CASSLAPFSGNTIYF
>TRBV5-1|few|-|TRBJ2-5
TGCGCCAGCAGCTTGGGGGCCGGCGGCGGGACAGAGACCCAGTACTTC
CASSLGAGGGTETQYF
>TRBV5-3|-|TRBD2|TRBJ2-5
TGTGCCAGAAGACCGACGTTAGCGGGGGGGTACCAAGAGACCCAGTACTTC
CARRPTLAGGYQETQYF
>TRBV7-2|-|TRBD1|TRBJ1-5
TGTGCCAGCAGCTTAACCCAGGGGACAGGTCAGCCCCAGCATTTT
CASSLTQGTGQPQHF
>TRBV27|-|TRBD2|TRBJ2-5
TGTGCCAGCAGTTCCGGACTAGCGGGACAAGAGACCCAGTACTTC
CASSSGLAGQETQYF
>TRBV2|-|-|TRBJ1-5
TGTGCCAGCAGGGAACAGGGTTATCAGCCCCAGCATTTT
CASREQGYQPQHF
>TRBV7-6|-|TRBD2|TRBJ2-2
TGTGCCAGCAGCTCCCGACTAGCCGCCGGGGAGCTGTTTTTT
CASSSRLAAGELFF
>TRBV19|-|-|TRBJ1-1
TGTGCCAGTACCTCACGGCGGCGTTTGAACACTGAAGCTTTCTTT
CASTSRRRLNTEAFF
>TRBV6-1|-|TRBD1|TRBJ1-2
TGTGCCAGCAGTATCCGGACAGGCTATGGCTACACCTTC
CASSIRTGYGYTF
>TRBV20-1|-|-|TRBJ1-2
TGCAGTGCTAGCGACAGAGGCGGCTACACCTTC
CSASDRGGYTF
>TRBV2|few|TRBD2|TRBJ2-5
TGTGCCAGCAGTTTCACGAGGACTAGCGGGAGGGCCGCTCTCGAGACCCAGTACTTC
CASSFTRTSGRAALETQYF
>TRBV5-1|-|TRBD2|TRBJ2-3
TGCGCCAGCACCCGCCTAGCGGGGCCCACAGATACGCAGTATTTT
CASTRLAGPTDTQYF
>TRBV7-9|-|TRBD2|TRBJ2-1
TGTGCCAGCAGCCACACTCCGACTAGCGGGAGAGGGGGCAATGAGCAGTTCTTC
CASSHTPTSGRGGNEQFF
>TRBV6-6|-|-|TRBJ2-7
TGTGCCAGCAGTGGCCGGGACAAGCTTTACGAGCAGTACTTC
CASSGRDKLYEQYF
>TRBV28|-|-|TRBJ1-5
TGTGCCACCCAGAGGAGCAATCAGCCCCAGCATTTT
CATQRSNQPQHF
>TRBV2|-|-|TRBJ2-5
TGTGCCGCCCGGGACACGCAAGAGACCCAGTACTTC
CAARDTQETQYF
>TRBV5-1|once|TRBD1|TRBJ2-2
TGCGCCAGCAGTTTGGGGACAGGGGGCTTCAACACCGGGGAGCTGTTTTTT
CASSLGTGGFNTGELFF
>TRBV7-2|-|-|TRBJ2-5
TGTGCCAGCAGCGCAGGTGGGGAGACCCAGTACTTC
CASSAGGETQYF
>TRBV6-5|-|TRBD1|TRBJ1-5
TGTGCCAGCAGACTGACAGGGAGCAATCAGCCCCAGCATTTT
CASRLTGSNQPQHF
>TRBV5-1|few|TRBD2|TRBJ2-5
TGCGCCAGCAGCCAGACTAGCGGGATTGAGACCCAGTACTTC
CASSQTSGIETQYF
>TRBV20-1|-|-|TRBJ2-7
TGCAGTGCTAGGGGGCAGCGCGAGCAGTACTTC
CSARGQREQYF
>TRBV9|-|-|TRBJ2-6
TGTGCCAGCAGCGTACGGTCCTCTGGGGCCAACGTCCTGACTTTC
CASSVRSSGANVLTF
>TRBV7-2|few|-|TRBJ2-3
TGTGCCAGCAGCTTCGGGGTGAGGGATACGCAGTATTTT
CASSFGVRDTQYF
>TRBV19|-|TRBD2|TRBJ2-3
TGTGCCAGTAGTAAGACTAGCGGGAGGCCAGGAGATACGCAGTATTTT
CASSKTSGRPGDTQYF
>TRBV30|few|-|TRBJ1-2
TGTGCCTGGAGTCTTTACATGGTGGACACCTTC
CAWSLYMVDTF
>TRBV11-2|-|-|TRBJ2-7
TGTGCCAGCAGCTTAGTAAGTGGCAGCTACGAGCAGTACTTC
CASSLVSGSYEQYF
>TRBV5-3|-|-|TRBJ2-3
TGTGCCAGAAGCCCCAAAACAACAGATACGCAGTATTTT
CARSPKTTDTQYF
>TRBV6-6|few|TRBD1|TRBJ1-3
TGTGCCAGCACCGACAGGGGGTACTCTGGAAACACCATATATTTT
CASTDRGYSGNTIYF